The clone carrying this T cell receptor beta chain was observed a handful of times. The CDR3 runs 13 residues. CDR1 and CDR2 from the germline V gene are MGHDK and SYGVNS. V lost 3 bases and J 13 bases, leaving 13 bases between the germline ends. The sample belongs to a study of blood T cell repertoires in COVID-19. The overall study: Acute and convalescent COVID-19 samples came from the United States, Italy and Spain. T cells, B-cell-depleted T cells, or PBMCs provided the cDNA or gDNA that served as material.

Original analysis: The authors estimated nucleated cell counts from reference gene primer amplification. The protocol was immunoSEQ multiplex PCR, while the TCRdb copy is restricted to in-frame clones and leaves out a portion. That table gives V, J and clone size, and the DNA gave D and trimming. The table shows roughly 180,000 clones, with around 85% occurring only once. V gene TRBV25-1 combines with J gene TRBJ1-6, with D possibly TRBD1 on 5 matching bases. The origin of this receptor is a woman aged 55-69 years with acute or convalescent COVID-19. The sample taken for sequencing was peripheral blood. CDR3 sequence (DNA): TGTGCCAGCAGTGAGGAGGGGTTGGCGCCCCTCCACTTT. This encodes CASSEEGLAPLHF.